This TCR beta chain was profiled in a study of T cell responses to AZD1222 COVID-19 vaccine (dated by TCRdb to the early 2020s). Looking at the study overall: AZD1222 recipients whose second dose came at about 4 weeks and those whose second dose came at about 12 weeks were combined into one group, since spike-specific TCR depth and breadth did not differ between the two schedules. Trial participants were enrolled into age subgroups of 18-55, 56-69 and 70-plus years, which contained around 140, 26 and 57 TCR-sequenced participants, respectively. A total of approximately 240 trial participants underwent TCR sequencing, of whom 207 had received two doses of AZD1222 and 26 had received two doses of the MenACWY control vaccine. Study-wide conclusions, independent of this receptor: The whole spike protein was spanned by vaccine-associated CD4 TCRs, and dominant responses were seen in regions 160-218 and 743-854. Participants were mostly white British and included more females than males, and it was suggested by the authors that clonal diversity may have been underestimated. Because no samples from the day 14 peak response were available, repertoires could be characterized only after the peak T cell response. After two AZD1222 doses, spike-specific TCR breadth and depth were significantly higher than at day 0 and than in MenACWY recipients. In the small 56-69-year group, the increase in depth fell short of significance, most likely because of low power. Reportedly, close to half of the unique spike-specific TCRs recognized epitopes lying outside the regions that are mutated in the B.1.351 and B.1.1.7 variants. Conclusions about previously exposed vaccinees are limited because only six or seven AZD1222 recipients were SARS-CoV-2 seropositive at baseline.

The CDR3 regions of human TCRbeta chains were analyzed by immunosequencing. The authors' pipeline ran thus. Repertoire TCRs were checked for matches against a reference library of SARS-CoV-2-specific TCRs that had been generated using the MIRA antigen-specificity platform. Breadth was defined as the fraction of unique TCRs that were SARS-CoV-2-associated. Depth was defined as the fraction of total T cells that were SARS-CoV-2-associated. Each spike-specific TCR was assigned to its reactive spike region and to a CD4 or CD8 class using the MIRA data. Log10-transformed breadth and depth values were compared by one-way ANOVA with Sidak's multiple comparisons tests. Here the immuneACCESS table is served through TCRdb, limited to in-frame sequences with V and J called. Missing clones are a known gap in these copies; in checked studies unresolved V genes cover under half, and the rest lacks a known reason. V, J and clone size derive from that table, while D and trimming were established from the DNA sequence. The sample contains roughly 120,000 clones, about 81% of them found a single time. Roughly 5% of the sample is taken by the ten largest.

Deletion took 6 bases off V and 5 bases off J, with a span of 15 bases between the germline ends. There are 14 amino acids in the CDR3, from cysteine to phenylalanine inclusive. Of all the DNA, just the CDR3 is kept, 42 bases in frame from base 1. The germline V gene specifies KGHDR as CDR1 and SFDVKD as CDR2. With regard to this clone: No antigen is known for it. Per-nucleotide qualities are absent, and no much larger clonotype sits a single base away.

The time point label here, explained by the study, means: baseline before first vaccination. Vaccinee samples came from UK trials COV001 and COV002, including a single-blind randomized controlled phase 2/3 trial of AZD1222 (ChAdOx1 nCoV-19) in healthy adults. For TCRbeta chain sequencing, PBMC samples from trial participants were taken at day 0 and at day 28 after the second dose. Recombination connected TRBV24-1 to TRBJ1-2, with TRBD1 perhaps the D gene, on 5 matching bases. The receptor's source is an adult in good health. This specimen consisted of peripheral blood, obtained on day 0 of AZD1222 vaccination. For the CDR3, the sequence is CATSPTAPPYGYTF. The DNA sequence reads TGTGCCACCAGTCCGACAGCCCCTCCGTATGGCTACACCTTC.